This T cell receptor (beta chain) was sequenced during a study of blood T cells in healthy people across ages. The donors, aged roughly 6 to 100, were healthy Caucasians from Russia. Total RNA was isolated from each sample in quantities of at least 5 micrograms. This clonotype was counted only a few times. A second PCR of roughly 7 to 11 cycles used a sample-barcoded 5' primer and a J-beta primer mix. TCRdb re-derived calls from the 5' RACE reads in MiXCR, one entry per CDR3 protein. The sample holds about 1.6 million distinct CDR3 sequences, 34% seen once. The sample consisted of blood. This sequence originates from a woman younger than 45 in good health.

This CDR3 is CASSSSTTQYF. CDR3 in DNA: TGTGCCAGCAGCTCCTCTACGACCCAGTACTTC. The chain is built from TRBV9 and TRBJ2-5, with D unclear. The CDR3 runs 11 residues. From germline, CDR1 is SGDLS and CDR2 YYNGEE. The germline V and J ends were trimmed by 4 bases and 7 bases, with 8 bases remaining between them.